Listed here are 5 T cell receptor beta chains from one sample, sequenced in a study of T cell repertoires in cytomegalovirus infection. MiXCR, applied by TCRdb to the reads, yields one record per CDR3 protein. The sample yields approximately 470,000 distinct CDR3 sequences, roughly 42% seen once. Their specific antigens are unknown. Specimen: cultured PBMCs, collected from culture after CMV antigen stimulation. The origin of the receptors is a human donor in good health (CMV status not recorded). Some clones in this sample may be carry-over from other donors' samples.

The chain links TRBV19 to TRBJ2-5; TRBD2 matches 11 bases. The length of the CDR3 is 16 residues. The J segment lost 1 base and the V segment lost 1 base, leaving 2 bases of the junction unmatched. Looked up from germline, CDR1 is LNHDA and CDR2 is SQIVND (reference sequence). The CDR3 is CASSIAGTSGQETQYF. The CDR3 DNA is TGTGCCAGTAGTATAGCCGGGACTAGCGGCCAAGAGACCCAGTACTTC.

This clonotype was counted at least ten times. The genes are TRBV7-2 and TRBJ1-2, with D maybe TRBD1 (5 bases). CDR3 length: 15 amino acids. Trimming left V 5 bases short and J 8 bases short, with 21 bases between. Germline CDR1 is SGHTA and CDR2 is FQGNSA. CDR3 coding DNA: TGTGCCAGCAGCCCCGGGACCGTCTTTTTCGGGGGCTACACCTTC. This encodes CASSPGTVFFGGYTF. Based on the CDR3 plus reference TRBV7-2 and TRBJ1-2, the full variable domain is GAGVSQSPSNKVTEKGKDVELRCDPISGHTALYWYRQSLGQGLEFLIYFQGNSAPDKSGLPSDRFSAERTGGSVSTLTIQRTQQEDSAVYLCASSPGTVFFGGYTFGSGTRLTVV.

This clonotype turned up a few times. The chain carries TRBV7-2 and TRBJ2-5; D may be TRBD2 (5 bases). The germline V gene has CDR1 SGHTA and CDR2 FQGNSA. This CDR3 has 16 amino acids. V was cut by 3 bases and J by 2 bases, with 16 bases left in between. The CDR3 DNA sequence: TGTGCCAGCAGCTTTCCTAGCTGGTACGGGCAAGAGACCCAGTACTTC. Translating gives CASSFPSWYGQETQYF.

Ten or more counts support this clonotype. The V gene is TRBV7-2, the J gene TRBJ2-3; 11 bases are a match to TRBD2. V dropped 5 bases and J dropped 5; count of bases not matched to a gene: 12. The CDR3 runs to 17 residues. Germline assignment: CDR1 SGHTA and CDR2 FQGNSA. CDR3 in DNA: TGTGCCAGCAGCCACCAATCTAGCGGGAGGATGGTAGATACGCAGTATTTT. Translating gives CASSHQSSGRMVDTQYF.

This chain links TRBV20-1 with TRBJ2-7; possibly TRBD1 or TRBD2 for D (5 bases each). The V and J ends lost 5 bases and 4 bases respectively, with 15 bases between them. Germline V gives CDR1 DFQATT, CDR2 SNEGSKA (reference sequence). The CDR3 is 13 residues long. Here the CDR3 reads CSAAPTGLYEQYF. The CDR3 DNA reads TGCAGTGCTGCGCCCACAGGACTTTACGAGCAGTACTTC.